This T cell receptor (beta chain) appears in the sequencing data of a study of T cell repertoires in cytomegalovirus infection (dated 2019 in TCRdb). In the study overall: Donor HLA type was relevant to the analysis, as public TCR beta signatures indicated carriage of CMV infection together with the matching HLA type. What the research found in general, with its limitations: Carriers of CMV infection plus the relevant HLA type were discriminated by the cumulative frequency of public TCR beta family members in the study cohort and in an independent roughly 320-donor cohort. The ex vivo response was dominated by HLA-C-restricted CMV-specific TCR beta clonotypes, which also provided the single most frequent clonotype in two of eight donors.

About this clonotype itself: Which antigen it targets is not known. No base quality information exists; no much larger clone differs at one position.

The CDR3 covers 15 residues, taking in both the cysteine and the phenylalanine. CDR3 DNA is the only sequence kept; it has 45 bases, read in frame from the first base. Cut back by 5 bases and 2 bases, the V and J ends lie 13 bases apart. For CDR1 and CDR2, the germline V gene (reference sequence) lists MNHEY and SMNVEV. Sequenced on an Illumina HiSeq 1500. In-frame beta chains were kept once TCRdb had trimmed the public reads at Q25 with fastp and called clones with MiXCR. Here each entry gathers all rows of one CDR3 protein and keeps the most common genes and DNA. The table for this sample lists roughly 720,000 distinct CDR3 sequences; 35% to 45% of them were counted only once. The ten largest clonotypes hold 2.5% to 3% of the sample.

Rearrangement joined TRBV27 to TRBJ1-3, and possibly TRBD1, on 5 matching bases. The sequence came from a human donor in good health (CMV status not recorded). Some clones in this sample may be carry-over from other donors' samples. The sample comprised PBMCs. The nucleotides read TGTGCCAGCAGTCCCTGGGGCCTTCCTGGAAACACCATATATTTT. The resulting protein is CASSPWGLPGNTIYF.